This T cell receptor beta chain was identified in a study of response to subunit inactivated influenza vaccine. CDR1 and CDR2 from the germline V gene are LGHNA and YNFKEQ. Trimming cost V 5 bases and J 0 bases, with 7 bases left between them. This CDR3 region has 14 residues. From the RT-PCR reads, TCRdb called clonotypes with MiXCR, one entry per CDR3 protein. The repertoire has some 800,000 distinct CDR3 sequences, 21% of them found once; the top ten carry roughly a tenth. V usage is TRBV4-2 and J usage is TRBJ1-4; D is undetermined. Sequenced here: PBMCs from blood, sampled around 5 days after vaccination. The clonotype originates from a man aged 45 to 65 who received an inactivated influenza vaccine. Written as DNA, the CDR3 is TGTGCCAGCAGCTTATTGACAACTAATGAAAAACTGTTTTTT. It specifies CASSLLTTNEKLFF.